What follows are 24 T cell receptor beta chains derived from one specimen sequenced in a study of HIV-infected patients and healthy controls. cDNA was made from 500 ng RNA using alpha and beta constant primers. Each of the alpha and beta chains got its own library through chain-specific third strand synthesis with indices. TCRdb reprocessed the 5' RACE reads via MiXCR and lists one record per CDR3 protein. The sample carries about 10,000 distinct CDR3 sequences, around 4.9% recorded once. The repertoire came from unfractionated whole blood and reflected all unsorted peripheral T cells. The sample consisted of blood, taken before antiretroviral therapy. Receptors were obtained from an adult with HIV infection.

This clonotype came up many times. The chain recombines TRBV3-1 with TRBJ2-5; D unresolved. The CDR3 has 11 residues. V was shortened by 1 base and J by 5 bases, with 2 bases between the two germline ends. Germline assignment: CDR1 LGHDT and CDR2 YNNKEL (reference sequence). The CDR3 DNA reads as TGTGCCAGCAGCCAAGGGGAGACCCAGTACTTC. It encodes CASSQGETQYF.

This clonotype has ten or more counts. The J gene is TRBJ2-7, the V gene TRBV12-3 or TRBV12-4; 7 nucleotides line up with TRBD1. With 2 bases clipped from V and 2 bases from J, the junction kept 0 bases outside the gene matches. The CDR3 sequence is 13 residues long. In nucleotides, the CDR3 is TGTGCCAGCAGTTTACAGGGGGCCTACGAGCAGTACTTC. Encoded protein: CASSLQGAYEQYF.

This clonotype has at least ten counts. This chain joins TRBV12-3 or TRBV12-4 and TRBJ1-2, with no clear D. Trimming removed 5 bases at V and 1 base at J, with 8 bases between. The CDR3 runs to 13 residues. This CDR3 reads CASSPTGNYGYTF. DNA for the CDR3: TGTGCCAGCAGTCCGACGGGTAACTATGGCTACACCTTC.

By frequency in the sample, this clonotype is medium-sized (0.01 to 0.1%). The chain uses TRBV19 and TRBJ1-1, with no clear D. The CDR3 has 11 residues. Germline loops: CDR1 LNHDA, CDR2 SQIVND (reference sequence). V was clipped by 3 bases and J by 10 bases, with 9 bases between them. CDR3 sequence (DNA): TGTGCCAGTAGTATCGGTCCCAGAGCTTTCTTT. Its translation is CASSIGPRAFF.

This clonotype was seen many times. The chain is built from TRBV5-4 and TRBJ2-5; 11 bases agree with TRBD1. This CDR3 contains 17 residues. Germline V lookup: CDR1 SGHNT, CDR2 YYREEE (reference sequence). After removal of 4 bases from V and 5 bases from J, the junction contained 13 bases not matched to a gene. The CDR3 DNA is TGTGCCAGCAGCGCGGGGACAGGGGGTCTGAAGGCGGAGACCCAGTACTTC. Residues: CASSAGTGGLKAETQYF.

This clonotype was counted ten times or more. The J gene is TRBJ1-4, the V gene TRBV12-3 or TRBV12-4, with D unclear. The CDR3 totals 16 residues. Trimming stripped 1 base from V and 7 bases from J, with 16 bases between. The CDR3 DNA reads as TGTGCCAGCAGTTTAGTAGCACCGGGCCCACGTGAAAAACTGTTTTTT. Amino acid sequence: CASSLVAPGPREKLFF.

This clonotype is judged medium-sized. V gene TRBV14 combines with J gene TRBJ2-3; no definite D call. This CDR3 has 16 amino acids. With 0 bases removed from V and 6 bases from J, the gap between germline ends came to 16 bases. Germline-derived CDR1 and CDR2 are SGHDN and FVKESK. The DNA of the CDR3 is TGTGCCAGCAGCCAAGATGGGCAGAGAGTGTGGGATACGCAGTATTTT. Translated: CASSQDGQRVWDTQYF.

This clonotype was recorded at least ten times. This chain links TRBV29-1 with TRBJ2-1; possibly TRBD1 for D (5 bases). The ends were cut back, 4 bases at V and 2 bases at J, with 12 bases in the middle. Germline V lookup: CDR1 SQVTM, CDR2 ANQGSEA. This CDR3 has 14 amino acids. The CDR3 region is CSVVTDPPYNEQFF. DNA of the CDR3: TGCAGCGTTGTGACAGACCCTCCCTACAATGAGCAGTTCTTC.

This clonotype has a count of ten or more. For the CDR3, the DNA is TGTGCCAGCACCAGGTGGCAGGGGGGCGAGCAGTACTTC. Amino acid sequence: CASTRWQGGEQYF. The V call is TRBV7-9, the J call TRBJ2-7; D possibly corresponds to TRBD1 (7 bases). The V gene's germline CDR1 is SEHNR and CDR2 FQNEAQ (reference sequence). The CDR3 runs to 13 residues. Trimming removed 7 bases from V and 6 bases from J, with 16 bases in between.

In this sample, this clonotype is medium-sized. CDR3 amino acids: CSAIVGRSGANVLTF. In DNA, the CDR3 is TGCAGTGCTATAGTGGGGCGCTCTGGGGCCAACGTCCTGACTTTC. The genes are TRBV20-1 and TRBJ2-6; weak D call: TRBD1 (5 bases). CDR3 length equals 15 residues. Germline-derived CDR1 and CDR2 are DFQATT and SNEGSKA (reference sequence). Trimming took 4 bases from V and 0 from J, leaving 10 bases between them.

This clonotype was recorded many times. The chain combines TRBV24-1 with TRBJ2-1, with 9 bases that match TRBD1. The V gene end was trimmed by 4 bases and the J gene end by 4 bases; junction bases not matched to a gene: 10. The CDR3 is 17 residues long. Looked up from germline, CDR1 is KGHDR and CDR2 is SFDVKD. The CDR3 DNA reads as TGTGCCACCAGTGAGAACCCCGGGACAGGGCCTTACAATGAGCAGTTCTTC. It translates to CATSENPGTGPYNEQFF.

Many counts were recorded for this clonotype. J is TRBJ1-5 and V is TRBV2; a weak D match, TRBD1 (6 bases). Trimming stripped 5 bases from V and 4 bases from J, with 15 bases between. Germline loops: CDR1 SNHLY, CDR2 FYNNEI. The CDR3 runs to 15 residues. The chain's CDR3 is CASSTLGGHNQPQHF. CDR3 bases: TGTGCCAGCAGTACCCTAGGGGGGCATAATCAGCCCCAGCATTTT.

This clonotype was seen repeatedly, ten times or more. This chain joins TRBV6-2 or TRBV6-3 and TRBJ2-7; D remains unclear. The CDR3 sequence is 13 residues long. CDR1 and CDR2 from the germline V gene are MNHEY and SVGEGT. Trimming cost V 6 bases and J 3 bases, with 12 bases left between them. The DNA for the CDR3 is TGTGCCAGCAGCTCAGGTGGGGTCTACGAGCAGTACTTC. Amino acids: CASSSGGVYEQYF.

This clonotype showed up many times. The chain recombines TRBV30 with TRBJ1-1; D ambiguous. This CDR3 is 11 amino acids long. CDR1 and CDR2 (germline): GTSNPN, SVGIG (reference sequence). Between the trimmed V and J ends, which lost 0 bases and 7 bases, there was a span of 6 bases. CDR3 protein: CAWSVVGEAFF. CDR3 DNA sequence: TGTGCCTGGAGTGTAGTGGGTGAAGCTTTCTTT.

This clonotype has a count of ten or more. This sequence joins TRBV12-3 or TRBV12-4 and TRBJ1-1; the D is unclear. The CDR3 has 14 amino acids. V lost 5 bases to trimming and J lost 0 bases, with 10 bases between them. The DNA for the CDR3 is TGTGCCAGCAGTGACGTGGGGTTGAACACTGAAGCTTTCTTT. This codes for CASSDVGLNTEAFF.

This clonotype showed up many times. The CDR3 reads CASSLDLTGAAQYF. In DNA form, the CDR3 reads TGTGCCAGCAGCTTAGATCTAACAGGAGCCGCCCAGTACTTC. The chain recombines TRBV11-2 with TRBJ2-5; a possible D gene is TRBD1 (5 bases). The V gene's germline CDR1 is SGHAT and CDR2 FQNNGV. V was shortened by 0 bases and J by 9 bases, with 14 bases between the two germline ends. The CDR3 is 14 amino acids.

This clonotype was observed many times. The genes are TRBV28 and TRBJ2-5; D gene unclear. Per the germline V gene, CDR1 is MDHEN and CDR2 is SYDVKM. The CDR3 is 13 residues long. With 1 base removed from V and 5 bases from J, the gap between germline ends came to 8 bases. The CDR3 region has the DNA TGTGCCAGCAGTTTATTGCGACGGGAGACCCAGTACTTC. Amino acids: CASSLLRRETQYF.

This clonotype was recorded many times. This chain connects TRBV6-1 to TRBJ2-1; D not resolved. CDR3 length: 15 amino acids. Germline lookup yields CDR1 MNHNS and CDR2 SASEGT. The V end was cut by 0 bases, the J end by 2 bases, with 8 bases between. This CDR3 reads CASSEALGTYNEQFF. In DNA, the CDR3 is TGTGCCAGCAGTGAAGCGCTTGGAACCTACAATGAGCAGTTCTTC.

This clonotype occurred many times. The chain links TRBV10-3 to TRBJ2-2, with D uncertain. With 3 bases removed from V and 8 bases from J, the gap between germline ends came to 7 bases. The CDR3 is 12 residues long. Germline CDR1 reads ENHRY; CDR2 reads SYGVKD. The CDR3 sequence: CAISELRGELFF. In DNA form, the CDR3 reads TGTGCCATCAGTGAATTAAGGGGGGAGCTGTTTTTT.

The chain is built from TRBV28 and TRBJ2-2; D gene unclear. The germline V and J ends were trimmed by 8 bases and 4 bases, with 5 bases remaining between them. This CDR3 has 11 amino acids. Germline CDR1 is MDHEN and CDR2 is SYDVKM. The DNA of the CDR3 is TGTGCCAGCGGGCCCACCGGGGAGCTGTTTTTT. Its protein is CASGPTGELFF.

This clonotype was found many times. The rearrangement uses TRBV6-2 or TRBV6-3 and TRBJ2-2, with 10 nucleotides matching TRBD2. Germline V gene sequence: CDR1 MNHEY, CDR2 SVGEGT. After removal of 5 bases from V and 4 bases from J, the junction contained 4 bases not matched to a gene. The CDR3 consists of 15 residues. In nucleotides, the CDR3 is TGTGCCAGCAGTACCGGGACTAGCGCCACCGGGGAGCTGTTTTTT. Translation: CASSTGTSATGELFF.

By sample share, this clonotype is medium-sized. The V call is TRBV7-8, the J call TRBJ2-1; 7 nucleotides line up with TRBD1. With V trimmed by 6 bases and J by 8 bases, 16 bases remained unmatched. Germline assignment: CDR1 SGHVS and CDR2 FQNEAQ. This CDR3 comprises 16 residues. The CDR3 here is CASRPPRQGILDEQFF. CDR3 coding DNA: TGTGCCAGCAGACCCCCCCGACAGGGTATTCTGGATGAGCAGTTCTTC.

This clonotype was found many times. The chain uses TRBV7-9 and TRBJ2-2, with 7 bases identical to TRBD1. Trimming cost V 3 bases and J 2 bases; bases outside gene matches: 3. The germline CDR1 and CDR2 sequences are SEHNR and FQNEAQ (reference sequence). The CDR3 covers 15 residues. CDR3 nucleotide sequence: TGTGCCAGCAGCTTCCGGGACAGCAACACCGGGGAGCTGTTTTTT. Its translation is CASSFRDSNTGELFF.

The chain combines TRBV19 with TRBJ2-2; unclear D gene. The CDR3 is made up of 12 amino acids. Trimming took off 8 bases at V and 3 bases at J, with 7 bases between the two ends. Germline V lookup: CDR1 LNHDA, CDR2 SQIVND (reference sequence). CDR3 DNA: TGTGCCAGTCTAAGGGACACCGGGGAGCTGTTTTTT. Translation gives CASLRDTGELFF.